This TCR beta chain was sequenced for a study of blood T cell repertoires in COVID-19. Cohort assignment relied on participant-reported clinical history. Trimming took off 8 bases at V and 5 bases at J, with 10 bases between the two ends. Germline V CDR1 and CDR2: MNHEY, SVGAGI. The CDR3 contains 13 residues. TCRdb's copy holds only in-frame clones and misses some; the assay was immunoSEQ multiplex PCR. The sample yields 170,000 or so clones, 75% to 90% seen once. This clonotype was obtained from a man in his forties or fifties who had recovered from COVID-19. The chain recombines TRBV6-5 with TRBJ1-6, with D uncertain. Material: PBMCs or T cells enriched from blood (not recorded which). CDR3: CASVEENNSPLHF. The CDR3 DNA sequence: TGTGCCAGCGTAGAGGAAAATAATTCACCCCTCCACTTT.